This TCR beta chain is drawn from a study of siplizumab effects on memory and regulatory T cells. Findings of the study overall: No more than a minor fraction of alloreactive clones could be traced back to unstimulated subsets. Naive T cells were seemingly more diverse than memory cells, and major contributions to the alloresponse seemed to be made by them. Siplizumab cultures yielded proliferating Tregs whose suppressive function was not confirmed.

Note on this clone: Its matching antigen is unknown.

The junction had 5 bases not matched to a gene; V was cut back by 6 bases and J by 1 base. Per germline, CDR1 ENHRY and CDR2 SYGVKD. The CDR3 is 15 residues long. In each sample, some 9.6 x 10^4 TCR templates were assayed. Profiling relied on immunoSEQ multiplex PCR, and the TCRdb table lists in-frame clones only, not all of them. The sample includes more than 85,000 clones, roughly nine tenths of them seen just once. Sequencing was done on a sample of Tregs sorted from blood. This receptor was obtained from a human donor in good health. The rearrangement links TRBV10-3 to TRBJ2-2, with 7 bases that match TRBD1. The CDR3 protein is CAISQGQVNTGELFF. As DNA, the CDR3 is TGTGCCATCAGCCAAGGACAGGTGAACACCGGGGAGCTGTTTTTT.